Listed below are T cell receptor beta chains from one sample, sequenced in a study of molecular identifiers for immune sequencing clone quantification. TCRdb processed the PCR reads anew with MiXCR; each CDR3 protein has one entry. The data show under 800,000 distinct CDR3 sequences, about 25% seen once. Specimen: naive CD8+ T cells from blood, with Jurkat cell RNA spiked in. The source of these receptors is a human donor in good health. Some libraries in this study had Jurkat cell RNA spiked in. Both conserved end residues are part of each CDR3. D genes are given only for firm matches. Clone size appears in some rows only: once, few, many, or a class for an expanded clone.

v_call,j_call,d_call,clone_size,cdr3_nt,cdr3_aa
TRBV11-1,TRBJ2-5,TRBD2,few,TGTGCCAGCAGCTTACCTAGCGGGACCGACCAAGAGACCCAGTACTTC,CASSLPSGTDQETQYF
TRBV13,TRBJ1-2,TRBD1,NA,TGTGCCAGCAGCTCAACCATCTCCGGGACAGAAGGCTACACCTTC,CASSSTISGTEGYTF
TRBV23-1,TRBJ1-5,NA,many,TGCGCCAGCAGTCACGAGGTAGCTGCGCGTTGCCACAATCAGCCCCAGCATTTT,CASSHEVAARCHNQPQHF
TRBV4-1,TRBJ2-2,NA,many,TGCGCCAGCAGTCAAGACCAAGGTTGGGACACCGGGGAGCTGTTTTTT,CASSQDQGWDTGELFF
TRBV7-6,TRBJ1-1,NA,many,TGTGCCAGCAGCTTAGCGTCAGGTTCGAACACTGAAGCTTTCTTT,CASSLASGSNTEAFF
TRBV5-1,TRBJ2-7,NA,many,TGCGCCAGCAGCTTGGGGGCAGAGTCGGCGTCCTACGAGCAGTACTTC,CASSLGAESASYEQYF
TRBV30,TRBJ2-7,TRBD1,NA,TGTGCCTGGAGCGAACCGGGACAGGGGTTCTACGAGCAGTACTTC,CAWSEPGQGFYEQYF
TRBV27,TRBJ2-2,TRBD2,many,TGTGCCAGCAGCCCCGGACTAGCGGGGCCCGGGGAGCTGTTTTTT,CASSPGLAGPGELFF
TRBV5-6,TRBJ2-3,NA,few,TGTGCCAGCAGCTTGGAACTAGCTACGGATACGCAGTATTTT,CASSLELATDTQYF
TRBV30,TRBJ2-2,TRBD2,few,TGTGCCTGGAGTGTACTAGCGAACACCGGGGAGCTGGTTTTT,CAWSVLANTGELVF
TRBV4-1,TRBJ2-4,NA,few,TGCGCCAGCAGCCAGGAGGGGGGAAGAGTAGCCAAAAACATTCAGTACTTC,CASSQEGGRVAKNIQYF
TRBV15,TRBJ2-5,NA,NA,TGTGCCACCAGCAGAGGCCCCTCAGCAGAGACCCAGTACTTC,CATSRGPSAETQYF
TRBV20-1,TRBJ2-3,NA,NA,TGCAGTGCTAGAGATCCGTTAATGGGCCTATACACAGATACGCAGTATTTT,CSARDPLMGLYTDTQYF
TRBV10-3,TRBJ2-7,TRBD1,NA,TGTGCCACCGGACAGGTGTACTACGAGCAGTACTTC,CATGQVYYEQYF
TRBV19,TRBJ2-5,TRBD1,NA,TGTGCCAGTAGTATAATGGGACAGCAAGAGACCCAGTACTTC,CASSIMGQQETQYF
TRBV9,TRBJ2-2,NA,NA,TGTGCCAGCAGCGTAGGAGATTTTAACCCTAACACCGGGGAGCTGTTTTTT,CASSVGDFNPNTGELFF
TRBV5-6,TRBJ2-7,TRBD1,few,TGTGCCAGCAGCTTGGGCGGGACAGGGACCTACGAGCAGTACTTC,CASSLGGTGTYEQYF
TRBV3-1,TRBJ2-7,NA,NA,TGTGCCAGCAGCCACGAGTTGGAGGAGCAGTACTTC,CASSHELEEQYF
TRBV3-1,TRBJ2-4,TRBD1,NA,TGTGCCAGCTGCCAAGTAGGACAGGGGGTAACCAAAAACATTCAGTACTTC,CASCQVGQGVTKNIQYF
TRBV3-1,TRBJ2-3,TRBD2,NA,TGTGCCAGCAGCCAAGATAGCGGGGGGTACACAGATACGCAGTATTTT,CASSQDSGGYTDTQYF
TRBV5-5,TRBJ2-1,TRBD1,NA,TGTGCCAGCAGCTTGCTGGGACAGGGCCAGTACAATGAGCAGTTCTTC,CASSLLGQGQYNEQFF
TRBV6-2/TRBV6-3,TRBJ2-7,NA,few,TGTGCCAGCAGTTACTCGATCGGGCACGGGCAGTACTTC,CASSYSIGHGQYF
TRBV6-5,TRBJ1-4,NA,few,TGTGCCAGCAGTTACGCGGGGAGGGGTGAAAAACTGTTTTTT,CASSYAGRGEKLFF
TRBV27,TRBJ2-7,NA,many,TGTGCCAGCACCCAAGGGCACGAGCAGTACTTC,CASTQGHEQYF
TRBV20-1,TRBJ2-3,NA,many,TGCAGTGCTAGAGAGGGGCTCGGCACAGATACGCAGTATTTT,CSAREGLGTDTQYF
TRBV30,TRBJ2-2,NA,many,TGTGCCTGCCGGCACAACACCGGGGAGCTGTTTTTT,CACRHNTGELFF
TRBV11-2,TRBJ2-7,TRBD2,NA,TGTGCCAGCAGCTTAAGTCCCAGCGGGGGGGCCTGGGAGCAGTACTTC,CASSLSPSGGAWEQYF
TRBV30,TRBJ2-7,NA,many,TGTGCTTCGATGGAAGTTTCCGGGGGCGAGCAGTACTTC,CASMEVSGGEQYF
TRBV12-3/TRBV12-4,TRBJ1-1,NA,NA,TGTGCCAGCAGTTTAGGAGGGTCGACTGAAGCTCTCTTT,CASSLGGSTEALF
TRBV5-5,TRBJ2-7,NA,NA,TGTGCCAGCGGCCTGGCGTGGGGGGCGTCCTACGAGCAGTACTTC,CASGLAWGASYEQYF
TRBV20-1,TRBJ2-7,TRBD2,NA,TGCAGTGCTAGGGGGGACTACTCCTCCTACGAGCAGTACTTC,CSARGDYSSYEQYF
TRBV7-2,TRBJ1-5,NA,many,TGTGCCAGCAGCTTAGAAGGTTCCAGGAGGTATCAGCCCCAGCATTTT,CASSLEGSRRYQPQHF
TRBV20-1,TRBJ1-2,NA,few,TGCAGTGCTAGCCACGGAGAGTACCTTAACTATGGCTACACCTTC,CSASHGEYLNYGYTF
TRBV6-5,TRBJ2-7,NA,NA,TGTGCCAGCCGACCCCCGGGGGCCCTTTACGAGCAGTACTTC,CASRPPGALYEQYF
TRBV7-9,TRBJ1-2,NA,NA,TGTGCCAGCAGCCTCTCACAGGGCAGGGGTACTGGCTACACCTTC,CASSLSQGRGTGYTF
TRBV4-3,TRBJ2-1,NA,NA,TGCGCCAGCAGCCAAGGGGGTTGGGGGGAGCAGTTCTTC,CASSQGGWGEQFF
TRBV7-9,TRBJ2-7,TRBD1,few,TGTGCCAGCAGCTTAGCGTCCGGACAGGGGGTGTACGAGCAGTACTTC,CASSLASGQGVYEQYF
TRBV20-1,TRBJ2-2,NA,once,TGCAGTGCTAGAGATCCGGGGGCGGGCGTGGAGCTGTTTTTT,CSARDPGAGVELFF
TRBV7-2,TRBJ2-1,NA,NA,TGTGCCAGCAGCTTGATGTGGGGGCGGTCCCGTGAATCCTACAATGAGCAGTCCTTC,CASSLMWGRSRESYNEQSF
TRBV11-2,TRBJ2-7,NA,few,TGTGCCAGCCGAGGGGCTAGCGTACACTACGAGCAGTACTTC,CASRGASVHYEQYF
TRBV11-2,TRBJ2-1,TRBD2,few,TGTGCCAGCAGCAACAGCGGGAGGGCCGACAATGAGCAGTTCTTC,CASSNSGRADNEQFF
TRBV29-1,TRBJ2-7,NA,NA,TGCAGCGATTCTACTAGTTCGGCCTACGAGCAGTACTTC,CSDSTSSAYEQYF
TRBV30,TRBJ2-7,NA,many,TGTGCCTGGAGTGTACAGTCCTACGAGCAGTACTTC,CAWSVQSYEQYF
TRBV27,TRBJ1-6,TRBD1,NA,TGTGCCACCCGTACTGGGGACAGAACAATATATTCACCCCTCCACTTT,CATRTGDRTIYSPLHF
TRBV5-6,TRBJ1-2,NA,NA,TGTGTCAGCAGCTTGGTTACCTTCCAACAAAACTATGGCTACACCTTC,CVSSLVTFQQNYGYTF
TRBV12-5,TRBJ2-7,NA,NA,TGTGCTAGTGGACTCTGGCTGGGGGCGGGCTCCTACGAGCAGTACTTC,CASGLWLGAGSYEQYF
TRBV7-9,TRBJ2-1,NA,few,TGTGCCAGCGGGAAAGGCGGGATAAGCTCCTACAATGAGCAGTTCTTC,CASGKGGISSYNEQFF
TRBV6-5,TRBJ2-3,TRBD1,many,TGTGCCAGCAGAACGGGACAGTCCACAGATACGCAGTATTTT,CASRTGQSTDTQYF
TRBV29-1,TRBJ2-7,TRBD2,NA,TGCAGCGTTGGGGGGGGACCGGGAGAGCAGTACTTC,CSVGGGPGEQYF
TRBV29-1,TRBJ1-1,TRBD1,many,TGCAGCGTAGCTACAGGGGGCACTGAAGCTTTCTTT,CSVATGGTEAFF
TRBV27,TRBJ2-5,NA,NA,TGTGCCAGCAGTTTTTTGCTCTCACAAGAGACCCAGTACTTC,CASSFLLSQETQYF
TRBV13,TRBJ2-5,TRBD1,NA,TGTGCCAGCAGCCTACGACAGGGGGCCGAGGAGGCCCAGTACTTC,CASSLRQGAEEAQYF
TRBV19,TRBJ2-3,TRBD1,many,TGTGCCAGTAGTATCGGGCAGGGGGTAAGCACAGATACGCAGTATTTT,CASSIGQGVSTDTQYF